Listed below are T cell receptor beta chains from one sample, sequenced in a study of breast tumors, draining lymph nodes, adjacent tissues. One entry per CDR3 protein, called by TCRdb with MiXCR from the multiplex PCR reads. The sample carries about 130,000 distinct CDR3 sequences, 20% recorded once. The sequenced sample was axillary lymph node tissue. The receptors come from a female donor with breast cancer. Some clones in this sample may be carry-over from other donors' samples. The CDR3 runs from the conserved cysteine through the conserved F or W. A D gene is named only where the DNA matches it firmly. The size of a clone is reported for some rows only, either as once, few or many, or as a class for expanded clones.

v_gene	j_gene	d_gene	abundance	CDR3aa	CDR3nt
TRBV7-3	TRBJ2-7	NA	many	CASSPIPYEQYF	TGTGCCAGCAGCCCAATCCCCTACGAGCAGTACTTC
TRBV20-1	TRBJ2-7	TRBD1	many	CSAAPGQHFSYEQYF	TGCAGTGCTGCCCCGGGACAGCACTTCTCCTACGAGCAGTACTTC
TRBV5-4	TRBJ1-4	NA	NA	CASSLTVATNEKLFF	TGTGCCAGCAGCTTGACAGTTGCAACTAATGAAAAACTGTTTTTT
TRBV20-1	TRBJ2-1	TRBD2	many	CSTGLAGVNEQFF	TGCAGTACGGGACTAGCGGGAGTCAATGAGCAGTTCTTC
TRBV3-1	TRBJ1-6	NA	many	CASSPRWGNSPLHF	TGTGCCAGCAGCCCCCGTTGGGGGAATTCACCCCTCCACTTT
TRBV6-1	TRBJ2-5	NA	many	CASSDGSIPPEETQYF	TGTGCCAGCAGTGATGGGTCTATTCCCCCGGAAGAGACCCAGTACTTC
TRBV12-3/TRBV12-4	TRBJ2-1	TRBD1	few	CASRTDRGGEQFF	TGTGCCAGCAGAACGGACAGGGGGGGTGAGCAGTTCTTC
TRBV2	TRBJ2-5	TRBD1	many	CASSEWGQGTGETQYF	TGTGCCAGCAGTGAGTGGGGACAGGGAACCGGGGAGACCCAGTACTTC
TRBV7-3	TRBJ1-4	TRBD1	many	CASSLGTGLGNEKLFF	TGTGCCAGCAGCTTAGGGACAGGACTTGGGAACGAAAAACTGTTTTTT
TRBV5-1	TRBJ2-7	TRBD2	many	CASSAGTSGSRGYEQYF	TGCGCCAGCAGCGCGGGGACTAGCGGGAGTCGGGGGTACGAGCAGTACTTC
TRBV5-5	TRBJ1-6	NA	many	CASRGTGRSYNSPLHF	TGTGCCAGTAGGGGCACAGGGAGGTCCTATAATTCACCCCTCCACTTT
TRBV9	TRBJ2-7	TRBD1	many	CASSVSPTGGPPYEQYF	TGTGCCAGCAGCGTATCTCCTACAGGGGGCCCCCCCTACGAGCAGTACTTC
TRBV19	TRBJ1-2	NA	once	CASSKEYYGYTF	TGTGCCAGTAGTAAGGAATACTATGGCTACACCTTC
TRBV9	TRBJ2-3	TRBD2	NA	CASSVGTSSTDTQYF	TGTGCCAGCAGCGTCGGGACTAGCAGCACAGATACGCAGTATTTT
TRBV14	TRBJ2-1	TRBD1	many	CASSQDLDRDNEQFF	TGTGCCAGCAGCCAAGATTTGGACAGGGACAATGAGCAGTTCTTC
TRBV27	TRBJ2-7	NA	many	CASSIRTGFDEQYF	TGTGCCAGCAGTATTAGAACAGGGTTCGACGAGCAGTACTTC
TRBV5-1	TRBJ2-1	NA	many	CASSREMGNEQFF	TGCGCCAGCAGCCGAGAGATGGGAAATGAGCAGTTCTTC
TRBV20-1	TRBJ2-4	NA	few	CSAIRSISFRQANIQYF	TGCAGTGCTATACGGAGTATTAGCTTTCGACAGGCGAACATTCAGTACTTC
TRBV2	TRBJ1-5	TRBD1	NA	CVSSGQGRNQPQHF	TGTGTCAGCAGCGGACAGGGGCGAAATCAGCCCCAGCATTTT
TRBV5-4	TRBJ2-1	NA	many	CASSLFRSSYNEQFF	TGTGCCAGCAGCTTATTCCGAAGCTCCTACAATGAGCAGTTCTTC
TRBV10-3	TRBJ2-2	TRBD2	many	CAISEGRTSTGELFF	TGTGCCATCAGTGAAGGTCGGACTAGCACCGGGGAGCTGTTTTTT
TRBV12-3/TRBV12-4	TRBJ2-1	NA	NA	CASSLGGVYNEQSF	TGTGCCAGCAGTTTAGGAGGGGTTTACAATGAGCAGTCCTTC
TRBV5-5	TRBJ2-7	TRBD2	NA	CASSSPPSIAGGRGEQYF	TGTGCCAGCAGCTCCCCCCCCTCTATAGCGGGAGGGCGGGGCGAGCAGTACTTC
TRBV3-1	TRBJ2-1	TRBD2	many	CASSDTSGGSNEQFF	TGTGCCAGCAGCGATACTAGCGGGGGGTCCAATGAGCAGTTCTTC